The 26 T cell receptor beta chains below come from one sample, sequenced in a study of OX40 agonist ivuxolimab in advanced cancers. Libraries were prepared through the immunoSEQ multiplex PCR assay. Not all clones reach the TCRdb copy of this immuneACCESS table, which keeps in-frame sequences only. Checked studies attribute under half of the gap to unresolved V genes and leave the rest unexplained. The sample includes roughly 49,000 clones, with about 85% observed a single time. Around half of the sample is held by the ten biggest clonotypes. Sequenced here: CD4+ or CD8+ T cells sorted from blood, sampled in a trial of the OX40 agonist ivuxolimab. The receptors originated from an adult with an advanced solid tumor such as melanoma, head and neck, liver or kidney cancer.

The rearrangement links TRBV9 to TRBJ2-1; 12 bases agree with TRBD1. V shed 0 bases, J shed 9 bases, and the junction held 4 bases outside the gene matches. Germline CDR1 is SGDLS and CDR2 is YYNGEE. There are 15 residues in the CDR3. CDR3 sequence reads: CASSVAGTGGGEQFF. As DNA, the CDR3 is TGTGCCAGCAGCGTAGCCGGGACAGGGGGCGGTGAGCAGTTCTTC.

The CDR3 nucleotides read TGTGCCAGCAGTTCATGGACAGGGGGCGGCGAGCAGTTCTTC. Protein sequence: CASSSWTGGGEQFF. The rearrangement joins TRBV28 to TRBJ2-1, with 11 bases lining up with TRBD1. The ends lost 4 bases at V and 10 bases at J; junction bases unmatched: 6. The CDR3 loop spans 14 amino acids. Germline V gene lookup returns CDR1 MDHEN and CDR2 SYDVKM.

This chain connects TRBV6-5 to TRBJ1-2; the D gene is possibly TRBD1 (5 bases). Trimming shortened V by 0 bases and J by 2 bases, and 10 bases separated the two germline ends. This CDR3 comprises 15 residues. Germline CDR1 is MNHEY and CDR2 is SVGAGI. Written as DNA, the CDR3 is TGTGCCAGCAGTTACTCCCTAGGGGACAACTATGGCTACACCTTC. As protein: CASSYSLGDNYGYTF.

CDR3 in amino acids: CASSSESDLGSYNEQFF. CDR3 nucleotide sequence: TGTGCCAGCTCATCTGAATCGGACCTGGGCTCCTACAATGAGCAGTTCTTC. This sequence joins TRBV18 and TRBJ2-1; D gene unclear. Germline loops: CDR1 KGHSH, CDR2 LQKENI. Between the trimmed V and J ends, which lost 5 bases and 0 bases, there was a span of 17 bases. This CDR3 has 17 residues.

The chain recombines TRBV9 with TRBJ1-1; 7 bases line up with TRBD1. Germline CDR1 reads SGDLS; CDR2 reads YYNGEE. Losses at the gene ends were 4 bases for V and 6 bases for J; bases not matched to a gene: 18. This CDR3 comprises 17 residues. CDR3 loop: CASSPGGGANLVSEAFF. The CDR3 region has the DNA TGTGCCAGCAGCCCCGGAGGGGGCGCGAATTTAGTCTCTGAAGCTTTCTTT.

The chain carries TRBV7-2 and TRBJ1-6, with 7 bases identical to TRBD1. The CDR3 sequence is 17 residues long. Germline V lookup: CDR1 SGHTA, CDR2 FQGNSA. Losses at the gene ends were 2 bases for V and 6 bases for J; bases not matched to a gene: 10. In DNA, the CDR3 is TGTGCCAGCAGCTTAACTCTTGGGACAGCTCCTAATTCACCCCTCCACTTT. Amino acids: CASSLTLGTAPNSPLHF.

This rearrangement joins TRBV7-3 to TRBJ2-1; TRBD2 agrees at 10 bases. Germline values: CDR1 SGHTA, CDR2 FQGTGA. CDR3 size: 15 residues. Losses at the gene ends were 4 bases for V and 4 bases for J; bases not matched to a gene: 4. CDR3 sequence reads: CASSSTSGKYNEQFF. The DNA of the CDR3 is TGTGCCAGCAGCTCAACTAGCGGGAAGTACAATGAGCAGTTCTTC.

The gene calls are TRBV29-1 and TRBJ2-4; unclear D gene. From germline, CDR1 is SQVTM and CDR2 ANQGSEA. V lost 3 bases to trimming and J lost 0 bases, with 12 bases between them. CDR3 length: 15 residues. As DNA, the CDR3 is TGCAGCGTTGAGTGGTCAAAAGGAGCCAAAAACATTCAGTACTTC. This translates into CSVEWSKGAKNIQYF.

The chain has TRBV29-1 and TRBJ1-4; D is possibly TRBD1 (6 bases). There are 14 residues in the CDR3. The V gene lost 4 bases and the J gene lost 8 bases, with 17 bases spanning the gap. Germline-derived CDR1 and CDR2 are SQVTM and ANQGSEA. The CDR3 DNA follows: TGCAGCGTTGCCACAGGGACAACGGGAGAAAAACTGTTTTTT. Translating gives CSVATGTTGEKLFF.

This clone was seen a single time. This chain uses TRBV6-1 with TRBJ1-5; TRBD1 aligns across 7 bases. Germline lookup yields CDR1 MNHNS and CDR2 SASEGT. V shed 1 base and J 2 bases; nucleotides not matched to a gene: 2. The CDR3 length is 15 residues. Written as DNA, the CDR3 is TGTGCCAGCAGTGAAGTAGGGGGCGGCAATCAGCCCCAGCATTTT. Translated: CASSEVGGGNQPQHF.

The chain recombines TRBV2 with TRBJ2-3; TRBD1 aligns across 7 bases. Trimming took 9 bases from V and 0 from J; bases not matched to a gene: 9. The CDR3 spans 15 residues. Germline CDR1 reads SNHLY; CDR2 reads FYNNEI. CDR3 DNA sequence: TGTGCCAGTTTACGAGACAGGGCTAGCACAGATACGCAGTATTTT. Amino acid sequence: CASLRDRASTDTQYF. The complete variable domain, with remaining parts taken from reference TRBV2 and TRBJ2-3, reads EPEVTQTPSHQVTQMGQEVILRCVPISNHLYFYWYRQILGQKVEFLVSFYNNEISEKSEIFDDQFSVERPDGSNFTLKIRSTKLEDSAMYFCASLRDRASTDTQYFGPGTRLTVL.

Only one count was recorded for this clone. The chain joins TRBV2 to TRBJ2-1; TRBD2 matches 9 bases. CDR1 and CDR2 from the germline V gene are SNHLY and FYNNEI. CDR3 size: 16 residues. The ends lost 1 base at V and 2 bases at J; junction bases unmatched: 3. In nucleotides, the CDR3 is TGTGCCAGCAGTGAAGAGGCTAGCGGGGCCTACAATGAGCAGTTCTTC. This gives the protein CASSEEASGAYNEQFF.

The V and J genes are TRBV9 and TRBJ1-1; D remains ambiguous. The CDR3 totals 15 residues. Germline CDR1 reads SGDLS; CDR2 reads YYNGEE. Trimming stripped 4 bases from V and 1 base from J, with 14 bases between. CDR3 region: CASSPRMVANTEAFF. The CDR3 DNA reads TGTGCCAGCAGCCCACGAATGGTCGCGAACACTGAAGCTTTCTTT.

This chain links TRBV28 with TRBJ2-7, with TRBD1 as a possible D gene (6 bases). The CDR3 is made up of 13 amino acids. From germline, CDR1 is MDHEN and CDR2 SYDVKM. V lost 5 bases and J lost 4, with 12 bases in between. CDR3 nucleotide sequence: TGTGCCAGCAGTCGAGGACAGCTATACGAGCAGTACTTC. Protein product: CASSRGQLYEQYF.

This clone has a single count. V usage is TRBV6-5 and J usage is TRBJ2-1; D not resolved. The ends were cut back, 3 bases at V and 10 bases at J, with 7 bases in the middle. CDR1 is MNHEY and CDR2 is SVGAGI in the germline V gene. The CDR3 covers 11 residues. CDR3 amino acids: CASSYLKEQFF. The CDR3 DNA reads TGTGCCAGCAGTTATCTCAAAGAGCAGTTCTTC.

This clone occurred a few times. The V and J genes are TRBV7-2 and TRBJ2-3; a weak D match, TRBD1 (6 bases). V lost 1 base to trimming and J lost 10 bases, with 15 bases between them. CDR3 length: 14 amino acids. Germline V gives CDR1 SGHTA, CDR2 FQGNSA. The CDR3 DNA reads as TGTGCCAGCAGCTTAGGACTTAAGGGGGACGCGCAGTATTTT. Translation gives CASSLGLKGDAQYF.

V is TRBV7-9 and J is TRBJ1-5; TRBD1 is a possible D gene (5 bases). Germline V lookup: CDR1 SEHNR, CDR2 FQNEAQ (reference sequence). V lost 1 base and J lost 6, with 10 bases in between. The CDR3 is made up of 14 amino acids. The CDR3 sequence: CASSLEGRGQPQHF. CDR3 in DNA: TGTGCCAGCAGCTTAGAGGGGAGAGGTCAGCCCCAGCATTTT.

V usage is TRBV7-9 and J usage is TRBJ2-5; 8 bases fit TRBD2. J was trimmed by 4 bases and V by 5 bases; bases with no gene match: 15. Germline assignment: CDR1 SEHNR and CDR2 FQNEAQ (reference sequence). The CDR3 loop spans 17 amino acids. The CDR3 loop is CASSPRLRGGGRETQYF. The CDR3 bases are TGTGCCAGCAGCCCCCGCCTCCGGGGGGGCGGACGAGAGACCCAGTACTTC. Together with reference TRBV7-9 and TRBJ2-5, the CDR3 gives the full variable domain: DTGVSQNPRHKITKRGQNVTFRCDPISEHNRLYWYRQTLGQGPEFLTYFQNEAQLEKSRLLSDRFSAERPKGSFSTLEIQRTEQGDSAMYLCASSPRLRGGGRETQYFGPGTRLLVL.

The chain links TRBV28 to TRBJ1-5, with 8 positions matching TRBD1. From germline, CDR1 is MDHEN and CDR2 SYDVKM. This CDR3 has 15 amino acids. Trimming removed 4 bases from V and 7 bases from J; junction bases left unmatched: 9. This chain's CDR3 is CASSYSGQGGQPQHF. The CDR3 DNA sequence: TGTGCCAGCAGTTATAGCGGACAGGGAGGGCAGCCCCAGCATTTT. The variable domain in full, completed from reference TRBV28 and TRBJ1-5, reads DVKVTQSSRYLVKRTGEKVFLECVQDMDHENMFWYRQDPGLGLRLIYFSYDVKMKEKGDIPEGYSVSREKKERFSLILESASTNQTSMYLCASSYSGQGGQPQHFGDGTRLSIL.

This clone was recorded only once. The V call is TRBV5-4, the J call TRBJ1-3; D gene ambiguous. This CDR3 has 16 residues. Germline V gene lookup returns CDR1 SGHNT and CDR2 YYREEE (reference sequence). V was cut by 2 bases and J by 0 bases, with 12 bases left in between. The CDR3 loop reads CASSLDNYNSGNTIYF. The CDR3 nucleotides are TGTGCCAGCAGCTTAGATAATTATAACTCTGGAAACACCATATATTTT.

This chain connects TRBV11-1 to TRBJ2-3; 10 nucleotides line up with TRBD2. The germline CDR1 and CDR2 sequences are SGHAT and FQDESV (reference sequence). The CDR3 runs to 16 residues. Losses at the gene ends were 5 bases for V and 2 bases for J; bases not matched to a gene: 7. CDR3 nucleotides: TGTGCCAGCAGCCCGCGGAGCGGGGGGGCCACAGATACGCAGTATTTT. Translated: CASSPRSGGATDTQYF.

The chain is built from TRBV30 and TRBJ2-7; D tentatively reads TRBD1 or TRBD2 (5 bases each). The V gene's germline CDR1 is GTSNPN and CDR2 SVGIG (reference sequence). The CDR3 is 13 amino acids. Between the trimmed V and J ends, which lost 1 base and 5 bases, there was a span of 12 bases. The CDR3 loop reads CAWSGMGVHEQYF. As DNA, the CDR3 is TGTGCCTGGAGTGGAATGGGGGTCCACGAGCAGTACTTC. Full variable domain (outside the CDR3, taken from reference TRBV30 and TRBJ2-7): SQTIHQWPATLVQPVGSPLSLECTVEGTSNPNLYWYRQAAGRGLQLLFYSVGIGQISSEVPQNLSASRPQDRQFILSSKKLLLSDSGFYLCAWSGMGVHEQYFGPGTRLTVT.

The rearrangement joins TRBV11-2 to TRBJ1-1; D ambiguous. V dropped 0 bases and J dropped 4 bases, with 12 bases sitting between them. Germline CDR1 and CDR2: SGHAT and FQNNGV. The CDR3 covers 15 residues. The CDR3 loop is CASSLEVRGGTEAFF. As DNA, the CDR3 is TGTGCCAGCAGCTTAGAGGTGCGGGGAGGCACTGAAGCTTTCTTT. Full variable domain (outside the CDR3, taken from reference TRBV11-2 and TRBJ1-1): EAGVAQSPRYKIIEKRQSVAFWCNPISGHATLYWYQQILGQGPKLLIQFQNNGVVDDSQLPKDRFSAERLKGVDSTLKIQPAKLEDSAVYLCASSLEVRGGTEAFFGQGTRLTVV.

The chain uses TRBV19 and TRBJ1-1; D remains unclear. This CDR3 comprises 16 residues. V lost 3 bases and J lost 0, with 14 bases in between. CDR1 and CDR2 (germline): LNHDA, SQIVND (reference sequence). CDR3 DNA sequence: TGTGCCAGTAGTATTGGCGGTAAAGGGATGAACACTGAAGCTTTCTTT. It codes for CASSIGGKGMNTEAFF.

The chain employs TRBV10-1 and TRBJ2-1, with a tentative D call TRBD1 (5 bases). V lost 0 bases and J 6 bases, leaving 12 bases between the germline ends. The V gene's germline CDR1 is WNHNN and CDR2 SYGVQD (reference sequence). This CDR3 is 15 amino acids long. CDR3 loop: CASSESGRGFNEQFF. The CDR3 DNA is TGCGCCAGCAGTGAGTCGGGTAGGGGATTCAATGAGCAGTTCTTC.

This clone appeared a few times. The chain uses TRBV5-4 and TRBJ1-1; D gene unclear. CDR1 and CDR2 from the germline V gene are SGHNT and YYREEE (reference sequence). CDR3 length: 14 amino acids. The V end lost 1 base, the J end lost 3 bases, and 10 bases lay between the germline ends. CDR3: CASSLNSWDTEAFF. CDR3 coding DNA: TGTGCCAGCAGCTTGAATTCTTGGGACACTGAAGCTTTCTTT.